These 18 T cell receptor beta chains came from one sample sequenced in a study of cytomegalovirus exposure and HLA in healthy donors. Primers: 60 Vbeta forward and 13 Jbeta reverse. This table comes from immunoSEQ multiplex PCR, and its TCRdb copy is limited to in-frame clones, with some not included. The sample has approximately 150,000 clones, roughly a tenth seen once. The sequenced sample consisted of PBMCs. These receptors originate from a male donor in good health and CMV-seronegative.

This clone was seen only a few times. The V call is TRBV6-6, the J call TRBJ1-1; D might be TRBD1 (6 bases). The CDR3 covers 16 residues. Germline assignment: CDR1 MNHNY and CDR2 SVGAGI (reference sequence). The V gene lost 10 bases and the J gene lost 0 bases, with 21 bases spanning the gap. The CDR3 DNA is TGTGCCACCAAGACACAGGGAAACCTTATGAACACTGAAGCTTTCTTT. It encodes CATKTQGNLMNTEAFF.

This clone was detected a few times. The rearrangement joins TRBV7-9 to TRBJ2-2; 9 bases map to TRBD2. From germline, CDR1 is SEHNR and CDR2 FQNEAQ (reference sequence). The CDR3 is made up of 16 amino acids. The J segment lost 2 bases and the V segment lost 4 bases, leaving 5 bases of the junction unmatched. CDR3 region: CASSSGTSLNTGELFF. The CDR3 nucleotides read TGTGCCAGCAGCTCGGGGACTAGCCTTAACACCGGGGAGCTGTTTTTT.

The rearrangement links TRBV7-2 to TRBJ1-3, with TRBD1 matching 11 bases. The CDR3 has 18 amino acids. The V segment lost 4 bases and the J segment 9 bases; nucleotides outside the gene matches: 17. Per the germline V gene, CDR1 is SGHTA and CDR2 is FQGNSA. Written as DNA, the CDR3 is TGTGCCAGCAGCTCCCGGGACAGGGGGAGCACCTGGGAAAGCACCATATATTTT. Its translation: CASSSRDRGSTWESTIYF.

This clone was found a few times. V is TRBV28 and J is TRBJ2-2; TRBD2 matches 8 bases. The CDR3 has 15 amino acids. The V and J ends lost 6 bases and 4 bases, in that order; junction bases with no gene match: 7. CDR1 MDHEN and CDR2 SYDVKM come from the germline V gene. CDR3 DNA: TGTGCCAGCAGCGGGGGGGGTCCGGGCACCGGGGAGCTGTTTTTT. Translation gives CASSGGGPGTGELFF.

This clone was seen a few times. At one end the junction does not follow the germline gene, possibly because of a read error. The genes are TRBV4-1 and TRBJ2-3; the match to TRBD2 covers 7 bases. CDR1 is MGHRA and CDR2 is YSYEKL in the germline V gene. This CDR3 contains 14 residues. The CDR3 bases are TGCGCCAGCAGCCAATGGGGGGGAGGAGATGCGCAGTATTTT. It codes for CASSQWGGGDAQYF.

This clone appeared a few times. CDR3 nucleotide sequence: TGTGCCAGCAGTTCACTGAGCACAGATACGCAGTATTTT. This sequence encodes CASSSLSTDTQYF. The chain couples TRBV7-2 to TRBJ2-3; no definite D call. The CDR3 sequence is 13 residues long. Germline lookup yields CDR1 SGHTA and CDR2 FQGNSA. With 6 bases removed from V and 0 bases from J, the gap between germline ends came to 7 bases. Full variable domain (outside the CDR3, taken from reference TRBV7-2 and TRBJ2-3): GAGVSQSPSNKVTEKGKDVELRCDPISGHTALYWYRQSLGQGLEFLIYFQGNSAPDKSGLPSDRFSAERTGGSVSTLTIQRTQQEDSAVYLCASSSLSTDTQYFGPGTRLTVL.

The chain joins TRBV7-7 to TRBJ2-2, with D perhaps TRBD2 (7 bases). The CDR3 runs to 15 residues. Trimming pared 3 bases from V and 0 bases from J, leaving 8 bases between. In germline, CDR1 is SSHAT, CDR2 FNYEAQ (reference sequence). CDR3 in amino acids: CASSFGGPNTGELFF. CDR3 DNA sequence: TGTGCCAGCAGCTTCGGGGGGCCGAACACCGGGGAGCTGTTTTTT. Looking up the rest from reference TRBV7-7 and TRBJ2-2 gives the full variable domain: GAGVSQSPRYKVTKRGQDVTLRCDPISSHATLYWYQQALGQGPEFLTYFNYEAQPDKSGLPSDRFSAERPEGSISTLTIQRTEQRDSAMYRCASSFGGPNTGELFFGEGSRLTVL.

This clone was counted a few times. This chain links TRBV2 with TRBJ1-6; a possible D gene is TRBD1 (6 bases). Per the germline V gene, CDR1 is SNHLY and CDR2 is FYNNEI. The V end lost 6 bases, the J end lost 7 bases, and 22 bases lay between the germline ends. The CDR3 spans 17 residues. The CDR3 here is CASSPTGPELQNSPLHF. CDR3 sequence (DNA): TGTGCCAGCAGCCCTACAGGGCCCGAACTACAAAATTCACCCCTCCACTTT.

The rearrangement links TRBV19 to TRBJ2-7; 11 bases are shared with TRBD1. The germline gives CDR1 LNHDA, CDR2 SQIVND (reference sequence). The CDR3 covers 15 residues. J gave up 2 bases and V 5 bases, and 5 bases lay outside the gene matches. The chain's CDR3 is CASSGPGQGAYEQYF. CDR3 nucleotide sequence: TGTGCCAGTAGTGGACCGGGACAGGGGGCCTACGAGCAGTACTTC.

The rearrangement links TRBV11-2 to TRBJ2-1; 8 nucleotides agree with TRBD2. There are 15 residues in the CDR3. From germline, CDR1 is SGHAT and CDR2 FQNNGV. After removal of 3 bases from V and 8 bases from J, the junction contained 9 bases not matched to a gene. In DNA, the CDR3 is TGTGCCAGCAGCTTTTCGCCCAGCGGGAGTGATGAGCAGTTCTTC. The encoded protein is CASSFSPSGSDEQFF.

In this sample, this clone turned up a few times. Within the sample, other DNA sequences also encode this same CDR3. The chain joins TRBV28 to TRBJ1-1; TRBD1 is a possible D gene (5 bases). Germline values: CDR1 MDHEN, CDR2 SYDVKM. The CDR3 loop spans 12 amino acids. V gave up 2 bases and J gave up 4 bases, with 5 bases separating them. The CDR3 DNA reads as TGTGCCAGCAGTTTACAGGGCACTGAAGCTTTCTTT. Protein sequence: CASSLQGTEAFF.

There are a few counts of this clone. The rearrangement links TRBV27 to TRBJ2-3; the match to TRBD2 covers 8 bases. Germline CDR1 and CDR2: MNHEY and SMNVEV (reference sequence). The V segment lost 0 bases and the J segment 2 bases; nucleotides outside the gene matches: 7. The CDR3 consists of 17 residues. The CDR3 loop reads CASSLSIREGSTDTQYF. In nucleotides, the CDR3 is TGTGCCAGCAGTTTATCGATCCGGGAGGGGTCCACAGATACGCAGTATTTT.

This clone came up a few times. This sequence joins TRBV7-2 and TRBJ1-4; D is uncertain. V was shortened by 7 bases and J by 8 bases, with 23 bases between the two germline ends. From germline, CDR1 is SGHTA and CDR2 FQGNSA. There are 16 residues in the CDR3. The CDR3 reads CASTLRVWTEGEKLFF. The DNA for the CDR3 is TGTGCCAGCACCCTACGGGTTTGGACTGAAGGGGAAAAACTGTTTTTT.

This rearrangement joins TRBV29-1 to TRBJ1-1, with 7 bases fitting TRBD1. Germline lookup yields CDR1 SQVTM and CDR2 ANQGSEA. J was trimmed by 0 bases and V by 6 bases; bases with no gene match: 13. The CDR3 totals 16 residues. The CDR3 bases are TGCAGCGTAGCACGGGACAGCATACTAATGAACACTGAAGCTTTCTTT. Residues: CSVARDSILMNTEAFF.

J is TRBJ2-5 and V is TRBV27, with 9 positions matching TRBD2. Matching the DNA end better, TRBJ2-7 makes the J call doubtful. This CDR3 region has 15 residues. Per germline, CDR1 MNHEY and CDR2 SMNVEV (reference sequence). CDR3 residues: CASSLAGLANYEQYF. CDR3 coding DNA: TGTGCCAGCAGTTTAGCGGGACTAGCAAACTACGAGCAGTACTTC.

This clone appeared a few times. The chain couples TRBV30 to TRBJ1-2; 8 bases match TRBD1. The V segment lost 1 base and the J segment 6 bases; nucleotides outside the gene matches: 4. CDR1 and CDR2 from the germline V gene are GTSNPN and SVGIG (reference sequence). The CDR3 is 13 residues long. The CDR3 DNA reads TGTGCCTGGAGTGGGACAGGGATCGATGGCTACACCTTC. This translates into CAWSGTGIDGYTF.

The chain employs TRBV11-1 and TRBJ1-2; 11 nucleotides align to TRBD1. In germline, CDR1 is SGHAT, CDR2 FQDESV (reference sequence). V was pared by 6 bases and J by 3 bases, with 6 bases of the junction left unmatched. This CDR3 is 15 amino acids long. Here the CDR3 DNA reads TGTGCCAGCAGTTCCGGACAGGGGGCTGACTATGGCTACACCTTC. The encoded protein is CASSSGQGADYGYTF.

J is TRBJ1-1 and V is TRBV7-2; D may be TRBD1 (5 bases). Germline values: CDR1 SGHTA, CDR2 FQGNSA. V lost 3 bases to trimming and J lost 4 bases, with 9 bases between them. The CDR3 spans 13 residues. The CDR3 DNA sequence: TGTGCCAGCAGCTTCAGGGTAGTCACTGAAGCTTTCTTT. It yields the protein CASSFRVVTEAFF. Full variable domain (rest looked up from reference TRBV7-2 and TRBJ1-1): GAGVSQSPSNKVTEKGKDVELRCDPISGHTALYWYRQSLGQGLEFLIYFQGNSAPDKSGLPSDRFSAERTGGSVSTLTIQRTQQEDSAVYLCASSFRVVTEAFFGQGTRLTVV.